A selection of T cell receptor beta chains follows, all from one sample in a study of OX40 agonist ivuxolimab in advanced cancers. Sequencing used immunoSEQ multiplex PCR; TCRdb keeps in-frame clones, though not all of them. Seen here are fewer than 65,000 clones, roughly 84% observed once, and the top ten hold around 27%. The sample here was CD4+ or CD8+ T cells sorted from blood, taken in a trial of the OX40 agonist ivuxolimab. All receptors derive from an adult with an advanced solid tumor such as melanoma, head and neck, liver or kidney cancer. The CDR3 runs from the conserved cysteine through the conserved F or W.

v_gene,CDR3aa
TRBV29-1,CSVGDGVNQPQHF
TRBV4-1,CASSHSKDYGYTF
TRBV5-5,CASSLSPVDGRPAEQYF
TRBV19,CASGDRGSSVYGYTF
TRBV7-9,CASSLANGGEQYF
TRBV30,CAWSVAGANTEAFF
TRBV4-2,CASSQVSGRQETQYF
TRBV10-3,CAIEAAGSGPNTEAFF
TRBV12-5,CASGLGGGQPQHF
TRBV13,CASSVGHLNTEAFF
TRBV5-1,CASSLSGHSKTEAFF
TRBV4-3,CASSMAGGSYEQYF
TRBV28,CASTVSGADNSPLHF
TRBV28,CASSRTGEAYGYTF
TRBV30,CAWSLGYKGTQYF
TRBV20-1,CSAGVRDTQYF
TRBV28,CASSLWGTGSAGYQPQHF
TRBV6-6,CASMLAGGGTQYF
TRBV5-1,CASSMQGTHQETQYF
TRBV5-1,CASSPQGEAYEQYF
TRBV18,CASSPTGNQPQHF
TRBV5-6,CASSWGTGTSGEQYF
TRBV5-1,CASSSNPGLAGGWDTQYF
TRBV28,CASSLQGMYGNTIYF
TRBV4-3,CASSQDTTAYNEKLFF